These 24 T cell receptor beta chains originate from one sample sequenced in a study of regulatory T cells in long-lasting Graves disease. As for time point: newly diagnosed GD, antithyroid drugs for less than 3 months. RNA from PBMCs was the source of the TCR library. Combining iRepertoire HTBI primers with Arm-PCR of CDR3 regions, the authors built TCR beta libraries. MiXCR was run by TCRdb on the multiplex PCR reads, yielding one entry per CDR3 protein. This sample has 550,000 to 700,000 distinct CDR3 sequences; 15% to 20% occur once, and the top ten carry 12%. The same specimen was also included in a second study, on T cells in Graves' hyperthyroidism and ophthalmopathy.

Sequencing used peripheral blood mononuclear cells (PBMCs), obtained at new diagnosis, from a patient treated with antithyroid drugs. These receptors originate from a man aged 18 to 30 with Graves disease.

At least ten counts were recorded for this clonotype. V usage is TRBV2 and J usage is TRBJ2-7; perhaps D is TRBD1 or TRBD2 (5 bases each). The germline gives CDR1 SNHLY, CDR2 FYNNEI. Trimming took off 7 bases at V and 1 base at J, with 17 bases between the two ends. The CDR3 has 15 residues. Here the CDR3 reads CASTSGQELSYEQYF. The CDR3 nucleotides are TGTGCCAGCACCTCGGGGCAGGAGTTATCCTACGAGCAGTACTTC.

Comments on this clonotype: This clone may be a read error of a much larger clone one base away. CDR3 protein: CASSPLVRTSEQYF. The CDR3, as DNA: TGTGCCAGCTCACCACTGGTCCGAACCTCCGAGCAGTACTTC. This chain joins TRBV18 and TRBJ2-7; D call uncertain. V was clipped by 1 base and J by 6 bases, with 13 bases between them. The CDR3 loop spans 14 amino acids. Germline-derived CDR1 and CDR2 are KGHSH and LQKENI.

This chain connects TRBV7-9 to TRBJ2-7, with 9 bases aligning to TRBD1. The CDR3 runs to 15 residues. Germline loops: CDR1 SEHNR, CDR2 FQNEAQ (reference sequence). With V trimmed by 5 bases and J by 7 bases, 12 bases remained unmatched. The chain's CDR3 is CASSPRDRDSREQYF. In DNA, the CDR3 is TGTGCCAGCAGCCCCCGGGACAGGGATTCGCGGGAGCAGTACTTC.

This clonotype was counted at least ten times. This sequence joins TRBV20-1 and TRBJ2-1; D may be TRBD1 (6 bases). This CDR3 has 14 residues. The ends were cut back, 3 bases at V and 9 bases at J, with 18 bases in the middle. CDR1 and CDR2 from the germline V gene are DFQATT and SNEGSKA (reference sequence). CDR3 amino acids: CSASWQGYRSEQFF. The CDR3 DNA is TGCAGTGCTAGTTGGCAGGGGTACAGGAGTGAGCAGTTCTTC.

The rearrangement links TRBV10-3 to TRBJ2-3; 9 bases match TRBD2. Trimming took 8 bases from V and 6 from J; bases not matched to a gene: 18. Germline V gene lookup returns CDR1 ENHRY and CDR2 SYGVKD. The CDR3 contains 17 residues. The DNA of the CDR3 is TGTGCCATCCGTCGACATTTAGCGGGAGAAATAATTGATACGCAGTATTTT. Translated: CAIRRHLAGEIIDTQYF.

The chain couples TRBV11-3 to TRBJ2-3; 8 positions match TRBD2. The CDR3 loop spans 16 amino acids. Germline assignment: CDR1 SGHNT and CDR2 YENEEA. Germline trimming cut 0 bases from V and 6 bases from J; bases unmatched to any gene: 8. The CDR3 bases are TGTGCCAGCAGCTTAGATACGGGACTAGGGCTGGATACGCAGTATTTT. Translation gives CASSLDTGLGLDTQYF.

This clonotype has a count of ten or more. The chain carries TRBV28 and TRBJ1-4; no clear D. Germline V gene lookup returns CDR1 MDHEN and CDR2 SYDVKM. V dropped 1 base and J dropped 0 bases, with 9 bases sitting between them. CDR3 size: 16 residues. The CDR3: CASSLYRGSTNEKLFF. The CDR3 nucleotides read TGTGCCAGCAGTTTATATAGAGGGTCAACTAATGAAAAACTGTTTTTT.

There are many counts of this clonotype. This sequence joins TRBV5-1 and TRBJ2-5; no clear D. This CDR3 comprises 14 residues. Trimming pared 6 bases from V and 2 bases from J, leaving 14 bases between. The germline CDR1 and CDR2 sequences are SGHRS and YFSETQ. The CDR3, as DNA: TGCGCCAGCAATCCCGGCGGCATACAAGAGACCCAGTACTTC. It codes for CASNPGGIQETQYF.

This chain links TRBV18 with TRBJ1-5; D might be TRBD1 (5 bases). The CDR3 length is 15 residues. The V end was cut by 3 bases, the J end by 5 bases, with 14 bases between. CDR1 and CDR2 from the germline V gene are KGHSH and LQKENI. The CDR3: CASSPAGTGDQPQHF. DNA for the CDR3: TGTGCCAGCTCACCGGCCGGGACTGGGGATCAGCCCCAGCATTTT. Variable domain in full (rest from reference TRBV18 and TRBJ1-5): NAGVMQNPRHLVRRRGQEARLRCSPMKGHSHVYWYRQLPEEGLKFMVYLQKENIIDESGMPKERFSAEFPKEGPSILRIQQVVRGDSAAYFCASSPAGTGDQPQHFGDGTRLSIL.

A single count supports this clonotype. The rearrangement links TRBV30 to TRBJ2-1; D unclear. The CDR3 extends over 11 amino acids. In germline, CDR1 is GTSNPN, CDR2 SVGIG (reference sequence). V was trimmed by 5 bases and J by 10 bases, leaving 12 bases between them. The CDR3, as DNA: TGTGCCTGGTCAAGGCATGTCGAGCAGTTCTTC. Amino acid sequence: CAWSRHVEQFF.

The CDR3 coding sequence is TGTGCCAGTAGCACAGAATTTTGGCCCCAGCATTTT. This codes for CASSTEFWPQHF. The rearrangement links TRBV19 to TRBJ1-5; D uncertain. V was trimmed by 6 bases and J by 9 bases, leaving 12 bases between them. CDR3 length equals 12 residues. In germline, CDR1 is LNHDA, CDR2 SQIVND (reference sequence).

This clonotype was recorded a few times. CDR3 in amino acids: CASSSRDGRYEQYF. The CDR3, as DNA: TGTGCCAGCAGCTCCAGGGACGGTAGATACGAGCAGTACTTC. The rearrangement links TRBV12-3 or TRBV12-4 to TRBJ2-7, with D tentatively TRBD1 or TRBD2 (5 bases each). This CDR3 spans 14 amino acids. V was clipped by 6 bases and J by 4 bases, with 16 bases between them.

This clonotype was found many times. The chain uses TRBV14 and TRBJ2-7, with D unresolved. V lost 4 bases and J lost 7, with 11 bases in between. The CDR3 has 12 residues. CDR1 SGHDN and CDR2 FVKESK come from the germline V gene. The CDR3, as DNA: TGTGCCAGCAGCCCAACTTTTTGGGAGCAGTACTTC. Amino acid sequence: CASSPTFWEQYF.

V is TRBV7-9 and J is TRBJ2-1; TRBD2 agrees at 8 bases. Unmatched junction bases numbered 11, after V lost 8 bases and J lost 2 bases. The CDR3 consists of 16 residues. CDR1 is SEHNR and CDR2 is FQNEAQ in the germline V gene (reference sequence). CDR3 region: CASSAGDGRAYNEQFF. The CDR3 coding sequence is TGTGCCAGCTCAGCAGGGGACGGGAGGGCCTACAATGAGCAGTTCTTC.

This clonotype came up a few times. V and J are TRBV5-1 and TRBJ1-1; no firm D call. Germline V lookup: CDR1 SGHRS, CDR2 YFSETQ. The CDR3 has 12 residues. The germline V and J ends were trimmed by 0 bases and 11 bases, with 11 bases remaining between them. CDR3 nucleotides: TGCGCCAGCAGCTTGGGGTCCGGGGAGGCTTTCTTT. Translation gives CASSLGSGEAFF.

This clonotype came up many times. The chain recombines TRBV7-3 with TRBJ2-3; 9 nucleotides agree with TRBD2. Germline CDR1 SGHTA, CDR2 FQGTGA. The CDR3 is 16 amino acids. V shed 5 bases, J shed 5 bases, and the junction held 11 bases outside the gene matches. The CDR3, as DNA: TGTGCCAGCAGCCCGGTGGCGGGAGGGCTTGGAGATACGCAGTATTTT. This gives the protein CASSPVAGGLGDTQYF.

At least ten counts were recorded for this clonotype. This chain links TRBV7-9 with TRBJ2-1, with 9 bases that match TRBD2. The J segment lost 9 bases and the V segment lost 5 bases, leaving 14 bases of the junction unmatched. CDR3 length: 16 amino acids. Germline V CDR1 and CDR2: SEHNR, FQNEAQ (reference sequence). Here the CDR3 DNA reads TGTGCCAGCAGCCCCTTCATGGCGGGAGGGTCCCGTGAGCAGTTCTTC. Its translation is CASSPFMAGGSREQFF.

The chain carries TRBV12-3 or TRBV12-4 and TRBJ2-7, with 7 bases matching TRBD2. This CDR3 has 13 amino acids. J lost 4 bases, V lost 6 bases, and 6 bases had no gene match. This chain's CDR3 is CASSHGLGYEQYF. The CDR3 DNA reads TGTGCCAGCAGCCACGGACTAGGGTACGAGCAGTACTTC.

The chain recombines TRBV5-1 with TRBJ2-3; 9 bases agree with TRBD1. CDR3 size: 16 residues. The ends lost 0 bases at V and 4 bases at J; junction bases unmatched: 6. CDR1 and CDR2 (germline): SGHRS, YFSETQ. DNA of the CDR3: TGCGCCAGCAGCTTGGAAGGGACAGGGTGGCCAGATACGCAGTATTTT. Residues: CASSLEGTGWPDTQYF.

The CDR3 nucleotides read TGTGCCAGCAGCTGGAAGGGTGGCACTGAAGCTTTCTTT. Translated: CASSWKGGTEAFF. V gene TRBV11-3 combines with J gene TRBJ1-1; D uncertain. This CDR3 has 13 residues. From germline, CDR1 is SGHNT and CDR2 YENEEA. The V end lost 4 bases, the J end lost 4 bases, and 10 bases lay between the germline ends. Drawing the rest from reference TRBV11-3 and TRBJ1-1, the complete variable domain is EAGVVQSPRYKIIEKKQPVAFWCNPISGHNTLYWYLQNLGQGPELLIRYENEEAVDDSQLPKDRFSAERLKGVDSTLKIQPAELGDSAVYLCASSWKGGTEAFFGQGTRLTVV.

To note about this clonotype: A single base separates this from a much larger clone, so it may be a read error. The V gene is TRBV12-3 or TRBV12-4, the J gene TRBJ1-5; 8 bases fit TRBD1. The junction had 6 bases not matched to a gene; V was cut back by 3 bases and J by 5 bases. CDR3 length: 15 residues. Here the CDR3 reads CASSFLDRDDQPQHF. CDR3 coding DNA: TGTGCCAGCAGTTTTCTGGACAGGGACGATCAGCCCCAGCATTTT.

This clonotype was observed at least ten times. The V gene is TRBV5-1, the J gene TRBJ2-5, with TRBD2 matching 7 bases. The CDR3 is 15 amino acids. The V segment lost 1 base and the J segment 3 bases; nucleotides outside the gene matches: 6. The V gene's germline CDR1 is SGHRS and CDR2 YFSETQ. CDR3 nucleotide sequence: TGCGCCAGCAGCTTGCAGGGAGGGGCCGAAGAGACCCAGTACTTC. It codes for CASSLQGGAEETQYF.

At least ten counts were recorded for this clonotype. The chain couples TRBV12-5 to TRBJ2-5; D remains ambiguous. Germline V CDR1 and CDR2: LGHNT, FRNRAP. The CDR3 is 13 residues long. Trimming shortened V by 1 base and J by 5 bases, and 8 bases separated the two germline ends. The CDR3 sequence: CASGLGPAETQYF. The CDR3 coding sequence is TGTGCTAGTGGTTTGGGCCCGGCGGAGACCCAGTACTTC.

Ten or more counts support this clonotype. This sequence joins TRBV11-2 and TRBJ1-1, with D unclear. The CDR3 length is 15 residues. Germline V gene sequence: CDR1 SGHAT, CDR2 FQNNGV. With 5 bases removed from V and 3 bases from J, the gap between germline ends came to 16 bases. CDR3 residues: CASSRRWGVDTEAFF. The DNA of the CDR3 is TGTGCCAGCAGCCGAAGATGGGGTGTGGACACTGAAGCTTTCTTT.